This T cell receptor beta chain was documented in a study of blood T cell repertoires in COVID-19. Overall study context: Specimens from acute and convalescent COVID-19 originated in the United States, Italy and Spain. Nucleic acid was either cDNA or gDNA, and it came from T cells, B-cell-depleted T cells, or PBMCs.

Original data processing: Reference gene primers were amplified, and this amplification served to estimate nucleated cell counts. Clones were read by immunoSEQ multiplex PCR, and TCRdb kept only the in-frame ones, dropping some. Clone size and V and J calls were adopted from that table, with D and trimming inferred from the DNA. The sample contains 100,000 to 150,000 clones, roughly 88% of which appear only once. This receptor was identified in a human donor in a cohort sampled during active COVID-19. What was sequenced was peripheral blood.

The CDR3 region is CASSELANEQFF. The CDR3 nucleotides read TGCGCCAGCAGTGAGCTGGCTAATGAGCAGTTCTTC. This sequence joins TRBV10-1 and TRBJ2-1, with unresolved D. The CDR3 has 12 amino acids. Germline CDR1 is WNHNN and CDR2 is SYGVQD (reference sequence). V dropped 2 bases and J dropped 7 bases, with 6 bases sitting between them.